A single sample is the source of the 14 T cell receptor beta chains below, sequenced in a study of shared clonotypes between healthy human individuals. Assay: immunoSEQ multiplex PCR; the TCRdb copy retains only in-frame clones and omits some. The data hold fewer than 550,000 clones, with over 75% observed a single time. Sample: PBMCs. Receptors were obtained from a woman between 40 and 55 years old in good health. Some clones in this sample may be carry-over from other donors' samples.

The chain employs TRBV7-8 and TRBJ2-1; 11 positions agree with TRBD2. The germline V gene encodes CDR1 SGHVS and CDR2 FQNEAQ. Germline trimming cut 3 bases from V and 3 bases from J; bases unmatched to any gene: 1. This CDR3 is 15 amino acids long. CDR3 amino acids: CASSFGTSGYNEQFF. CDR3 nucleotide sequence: TGTGCCAGCAGCTTCGGGACTAGCGGCTACAATGAGCAGTTCTTC.

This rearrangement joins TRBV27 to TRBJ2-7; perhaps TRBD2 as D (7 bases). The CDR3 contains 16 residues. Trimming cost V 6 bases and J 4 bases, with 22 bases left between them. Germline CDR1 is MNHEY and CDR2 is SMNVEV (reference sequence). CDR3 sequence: CASRPAGVRGNYEQYF. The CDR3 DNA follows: TGTGCCAGCAGGCCGGCGGGAGTAAGGGGGAATTACGAGCAGTACTTC.

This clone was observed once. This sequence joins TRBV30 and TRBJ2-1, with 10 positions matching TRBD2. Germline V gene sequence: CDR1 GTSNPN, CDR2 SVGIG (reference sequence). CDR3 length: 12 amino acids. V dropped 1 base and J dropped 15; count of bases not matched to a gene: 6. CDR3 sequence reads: CAWSAGLAVRFF. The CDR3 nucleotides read TGTGCCTGGAGTGCCGGACTAGCGGTAAGGTTCTTC.

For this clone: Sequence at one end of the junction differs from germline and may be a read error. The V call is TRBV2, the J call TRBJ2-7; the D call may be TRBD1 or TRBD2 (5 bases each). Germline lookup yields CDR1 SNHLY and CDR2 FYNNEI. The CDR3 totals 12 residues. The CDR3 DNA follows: TGTGCCAGCAGTGAAGCCAGAGGGACCCCCGGGTTC. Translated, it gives CASSEARGTPGF.

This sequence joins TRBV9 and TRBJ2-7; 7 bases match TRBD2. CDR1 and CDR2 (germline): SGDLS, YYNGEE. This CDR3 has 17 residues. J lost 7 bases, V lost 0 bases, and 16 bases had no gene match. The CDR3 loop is CASSVAGASGSRGEQYF. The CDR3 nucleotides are TGTGCCAGCAGCGTAGCTGGGGCTAGCGGTTCTCGGGGGGAGCAGTACTTC.

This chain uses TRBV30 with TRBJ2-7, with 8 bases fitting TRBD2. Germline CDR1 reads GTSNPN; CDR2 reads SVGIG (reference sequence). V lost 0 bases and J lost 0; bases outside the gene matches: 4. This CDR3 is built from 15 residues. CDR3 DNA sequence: TGTGCCTGGAGTGTGGATAGCGGGAACTCCTACGAGCAGTACTTC. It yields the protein CAWSVDSGNSYEQYF.

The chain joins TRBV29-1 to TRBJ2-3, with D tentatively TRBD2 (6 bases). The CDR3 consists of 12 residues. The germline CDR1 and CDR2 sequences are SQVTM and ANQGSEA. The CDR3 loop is CRATAGTDTQYF. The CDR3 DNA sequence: TGCAGAGCCACCGCGGGAACGGATACGCAGTATTTT.

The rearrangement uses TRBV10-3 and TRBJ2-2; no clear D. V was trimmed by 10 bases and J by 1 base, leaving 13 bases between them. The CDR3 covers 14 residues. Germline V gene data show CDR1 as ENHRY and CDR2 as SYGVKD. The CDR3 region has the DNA TGTGCCACCGGAAGGGTGGGGAACACCGGGGAGCTGTTTTTT. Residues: CATGRVGNTGELFF.

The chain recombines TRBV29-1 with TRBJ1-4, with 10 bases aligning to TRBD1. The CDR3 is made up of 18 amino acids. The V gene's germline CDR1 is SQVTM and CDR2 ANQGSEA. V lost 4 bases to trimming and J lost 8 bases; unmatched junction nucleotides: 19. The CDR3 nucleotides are TGCAGCGTTGCGGGTATTTTGGACAGGGGGGGAGACGCCGAAAAACTGTTTTTT. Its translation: CSVAGILDRGGDAEKLFF.

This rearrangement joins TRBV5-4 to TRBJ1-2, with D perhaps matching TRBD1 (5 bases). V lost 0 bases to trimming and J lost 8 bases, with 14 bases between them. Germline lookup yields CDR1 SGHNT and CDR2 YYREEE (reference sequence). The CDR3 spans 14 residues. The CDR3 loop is CASSLAGQGGGYTF. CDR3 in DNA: TGTGCCAGCAGCTTGGCCGGGCAGGGTGGCGGCTACACCTTC.

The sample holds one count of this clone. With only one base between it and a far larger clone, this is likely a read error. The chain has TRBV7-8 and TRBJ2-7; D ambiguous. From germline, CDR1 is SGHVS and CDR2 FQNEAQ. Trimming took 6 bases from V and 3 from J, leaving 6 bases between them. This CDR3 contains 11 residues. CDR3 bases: TGTGCCAGCAGTTGGGGCTACGAGCAGTACTTC. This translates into CASSWGYEQYF.

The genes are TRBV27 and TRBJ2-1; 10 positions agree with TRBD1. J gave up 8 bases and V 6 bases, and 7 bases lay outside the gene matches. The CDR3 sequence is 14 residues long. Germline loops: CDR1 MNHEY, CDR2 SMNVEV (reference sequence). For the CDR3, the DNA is TGTGCCAGCAGCCCGGGACAGGGGAACTATGAGCAGTTCTTC. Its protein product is CASSPGQGNYEQFF.

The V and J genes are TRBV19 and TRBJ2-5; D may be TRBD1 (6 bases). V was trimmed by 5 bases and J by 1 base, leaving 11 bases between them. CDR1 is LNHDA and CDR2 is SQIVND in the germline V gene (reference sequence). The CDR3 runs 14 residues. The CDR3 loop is CASSLRTAQETQYF. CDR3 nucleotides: TGTGCCAGTAGTTTAAGGACAGCCCAAGAGACCCAGTACTTC.

The CDR3 region has the DNA TGTGCCACCCGACGCGGGTCCGCAGATACGCAGTATTTT. Its protein is CATRRGSADTQYF. The genes are TRBV19 and TRBJ2-3; possibly TRBD2 for D (5 bases). The CDR3 extends over 13 amino acids. Trimming stripped 10 bases from V and 4 bases from J, with 15 bases between. Germline V gene sequence: CDR1 LNHDA, CDR2 SQIVND (reference sequence).